This passage covers 5 T cell receptor beta chains from one sample sequenced in a study of blood T cell repertoires in COVID-19. The protocol was immunoSEQ multiplex PCR, while the TCRdb copy is restricted to in-frame clones and leaves out a portion. This sample has 200,000 to 300,000 clones; around nine tenths occur once, and the top ten carry about 2%. Sequences were obtained from peripheral blood. These receptors originate from a man aged 30-40 years with active or convalescent COVID-19.

J is TRBJ1-3 and V is TRBV6-5; possible D gene TRBD1, 6 bases. Trimming stripped 4 bases from V and 7 bases from J, with 14 bases between. Per germline, CDR1 MNHEY and CDR2 SVGAGI. The CDR3 has 14 residues. CDR3 in amino acids: CASSSAGDINTIYF. As DNA, the CDR3 is TGTGCCAGCAGTTCAGCAGGGGATATTAACACCATATATTTT.

V usage is TRBV4-2 and J usage is TRBJ1-1; TRBD1 is a possible D gene (5 bases). The germline gives CDR1 LGHNA, CDR2 YNFKEQ. V lost 1 base to trimming and J lost 5 bases, with 8 bases between them. This CDR3 contains 13 residues. This chain's CDR3 is CASSQVRGTEAFF. CDR3 nucleotides: TGTGCCAGCAGCCAAGTTCGGGGGACTGAAGCTTTCTTT.

V is TRBV6-5 and J is TRBJ2-7, with D maybe TRBD1 (6 bases). V lost 0 bases and J lost 4, with 13 bases in between. There are 15 residues in the CDR3. From germline, CDR1 is MNHEY and CDR2 SVGAGI. The CDR3 coding sequence is TGTGCCAGCAGTTACTCTCCCAGGGGAAGGTACGAGCAGTACTTC. Translated: CASSYSPRGRYEQYF.

This clone was counted a single time. The chain recombines TRBV19 with TRBJ2-1; D gene unclear. CDR1 and CDR2 from the germline V gene are LNHDA and SQIVND (reference sequence). The CDR3 contains 17 residues. Trimming stripped 1 base from V and 5 bases from J, with 18 bases between. DNA of the CDR3: TGTGCCAGTAGTATAGGGAATCTAGGCTGGAATAACAATGAGCAGTTCTTC. Its translation: CASSIGNLGWNNNEQFF.

This clone showed up just once. The chain uses TRBV9 and TRBJ2-3; 11 bases align to TRBD2. The CDR3 covers 17 residues. J was trimmed by 10 bases and V by 4 bases; bases with no gene match: 17. The germline gives CDR1 SGDLS, CDR2 YYNGEE. DNA for the CDR3: TGTGCCAGCAGCCCCGGCGGGACTAGCGGTCCAGATATGGCGCAGTATTTT. This gives the protein CASSPGGTSGPDMAQYF.